Sequencing of this T cell receptor beta chain was carried out in a study of monozygotic twins with inflammatory bowel disease. Study results and caveats: Using the inverse Simpson index, IBD patients had lower TCRbeta diversity than healthy co-twins. Reduced clonotype sharing with other individuals was observed in IBD patients relative to healthy twins, especially with disease activity.

CDR3 size: 14 residues. Germline CDR1 is DFQATT and CDR2 is SNEGSKA (reference sequence). On this clonotype itself: What it recognizes is unknown.

Template-switch reactions added UMIs with a 6-nucleotide sample barcode. TCRdb reanalyzed the 5' RACE reads and collapses them to one entry per CDR3 protein, without DNA. This sample's clone table lists 95,000 to 110,000 distinct CDR3 sequences. The material sequenced was blood. This clonotype was sampled from a human donor with ulcerative colitis or Crohn's disease, or a healthy co-twin of an affected twin (not recorded which). The chain carries TRBV20-1 and TRBJ2-7; TCRdb calls TRBD2, which cannot be checked without DNA. The chain's CDR3 is CSAPGLAGAHEQYF.